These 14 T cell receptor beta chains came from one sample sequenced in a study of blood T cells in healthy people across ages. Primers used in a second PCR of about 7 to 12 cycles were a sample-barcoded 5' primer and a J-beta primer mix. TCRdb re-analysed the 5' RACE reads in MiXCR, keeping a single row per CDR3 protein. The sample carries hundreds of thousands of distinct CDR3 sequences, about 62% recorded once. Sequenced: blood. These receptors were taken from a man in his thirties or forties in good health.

CDR3 loop: CASRVAGKRLLTGELFF. For the CDR3, the DNA is TGTGCCAGCCGTGTTGCGGGGAAGAGACTCCTCACCGGGGAGCTGTTTTTT. The rearrangement uses TRBV7-2 and TRBJ2-2; D may be TRBD2 (6 bases). V dropped 8 bases and J dropped 4 bases, with 23 bases sitting between them. Germline V gene lookup returns CDR1 SGHTA and CDR2 FQGNSA. This CDR3 spans 17 amino acids.

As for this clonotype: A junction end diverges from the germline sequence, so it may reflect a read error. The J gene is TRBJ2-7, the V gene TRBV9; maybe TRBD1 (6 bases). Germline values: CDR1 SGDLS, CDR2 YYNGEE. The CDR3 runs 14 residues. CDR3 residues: CACSVGGQSYEQYF. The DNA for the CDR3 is TGTGCCTGCAGCGTAGGAGGACAGAGCTACGAGCAGTACTTC.

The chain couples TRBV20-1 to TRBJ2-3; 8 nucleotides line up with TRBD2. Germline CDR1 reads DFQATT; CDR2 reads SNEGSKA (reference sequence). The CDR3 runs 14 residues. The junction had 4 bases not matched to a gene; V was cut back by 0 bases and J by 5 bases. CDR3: CSARDGSGEDTQYF. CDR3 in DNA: TGCAGTGCTAGAGATGGTAGCGGGGAAGATACGCAGTATTTT.

The CDR3 is CASSQEGGVDYEQYF. The CDR3 DNA reads TGTGCCAGCAGCCAAGAGGGAGGGGTGGACTACGAGCAGTACTTC. The genes are TRBV14 and TRBJ2-7; 7 nucleotides align to TRBD2. The CDR3 loop spans 15 amino acids. V shed 0 bases, J shed 3 bases, and the junction held 5 bases outside the gene matches. CDR1 is SGHDN, CDR2 FVKESK, per germline.

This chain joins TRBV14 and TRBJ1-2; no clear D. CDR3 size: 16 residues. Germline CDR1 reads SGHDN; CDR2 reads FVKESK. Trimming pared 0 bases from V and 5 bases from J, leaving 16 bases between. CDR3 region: CASSQDHGRERYGYTF. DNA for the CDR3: TGTGCCAGCAGCCAAGATCATGGCAGAGAACGTTATGGCTACACCTTC.

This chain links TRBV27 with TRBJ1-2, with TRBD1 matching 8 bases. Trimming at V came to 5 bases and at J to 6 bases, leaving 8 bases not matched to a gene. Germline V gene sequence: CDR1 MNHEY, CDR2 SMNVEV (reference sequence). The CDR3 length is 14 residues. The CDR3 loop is CASSPGQGWDGYTF. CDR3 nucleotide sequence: TGTGCCAGCAGTCCCGGACAGGGTTGGGATGGCTACACCTTC.

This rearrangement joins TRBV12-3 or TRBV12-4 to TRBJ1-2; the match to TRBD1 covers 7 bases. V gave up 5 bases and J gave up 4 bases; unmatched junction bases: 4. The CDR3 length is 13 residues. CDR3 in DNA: TGTGCCAGCAGTGGGACAGTTCTCTATGGCTACACCTTC. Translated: CASSGTVLYGYTF.

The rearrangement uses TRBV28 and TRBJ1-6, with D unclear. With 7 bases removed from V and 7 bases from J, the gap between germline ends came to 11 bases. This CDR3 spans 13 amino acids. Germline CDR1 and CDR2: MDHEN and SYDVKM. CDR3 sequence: CASTPLLNSPLHF. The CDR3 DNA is TGTGCCAGCACCCCTCTCCTCAATTCACCCCTCCACTTT.

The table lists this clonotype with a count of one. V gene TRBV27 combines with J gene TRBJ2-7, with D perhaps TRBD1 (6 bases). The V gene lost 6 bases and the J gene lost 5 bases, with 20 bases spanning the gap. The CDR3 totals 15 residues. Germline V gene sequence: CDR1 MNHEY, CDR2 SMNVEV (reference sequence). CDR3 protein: CASRGLRQDSNEQYF. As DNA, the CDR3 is TGTGCCAGCAGGGGGCTTAGACAGGACTCTAACGAGCAGTACTTC.

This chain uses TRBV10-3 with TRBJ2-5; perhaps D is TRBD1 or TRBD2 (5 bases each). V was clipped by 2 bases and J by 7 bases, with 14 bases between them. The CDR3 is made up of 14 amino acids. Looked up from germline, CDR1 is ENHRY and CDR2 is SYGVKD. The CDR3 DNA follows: TGTGCCATCAGTGAGGGGGGTCGGGAAGGGACCCAGTACTTC. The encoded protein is CAISEGGREGTQYF.

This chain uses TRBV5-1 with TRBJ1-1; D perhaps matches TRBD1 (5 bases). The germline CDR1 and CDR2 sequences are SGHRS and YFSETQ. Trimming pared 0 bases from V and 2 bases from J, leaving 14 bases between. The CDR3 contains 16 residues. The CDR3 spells CASSLAPEGINTEAFF. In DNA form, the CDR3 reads TGCGCCAGCAGCTTGGCTCCGGAGGGGATCAACACTGAAGCTTTCTTT.

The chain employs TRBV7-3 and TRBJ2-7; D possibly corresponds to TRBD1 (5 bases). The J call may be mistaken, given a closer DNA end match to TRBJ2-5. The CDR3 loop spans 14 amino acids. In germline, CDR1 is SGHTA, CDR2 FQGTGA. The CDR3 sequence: CASSPRPGSETQYF. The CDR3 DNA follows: TGTGCCAGCAGCCCCCGGCCAGGGTCGGAGACCCAGTACTTC.

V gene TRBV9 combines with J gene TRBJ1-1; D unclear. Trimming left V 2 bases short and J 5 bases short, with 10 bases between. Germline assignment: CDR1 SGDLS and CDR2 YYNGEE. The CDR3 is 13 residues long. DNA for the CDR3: TGTGCCAGCAGCGTCGAGGTAGGGACTGAAGCTTTCTTT. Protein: CASSVEVGTEAFF.

CDR3 region: CASSQGFGGGPYNEQFF. The CDR3 nucleotides read TGCGCCAGCAGCCAAGGATTTGGAGGCGGGCCTTACAATGAGCAGTTCTTC. The rearrangement links TRBV4-3 to TRBJ2-1; D possibly corresponds to TRBD2 (5 bases). V lost 1 base to trimming and J lost 4 bases, with 17 bases between them. The length of the CDR3 is 17 residues. Germline assignment: CDR1 LGHNA and CDR2 YSLEER.